This T cell receptor (beta chain) was identified in a study of cytomegalovirus exposure and HLA in healthy donors. General study points: Per a later analysis, HLA-associated TCR beta chains showed more clonal expansion than other, equally common TCR beta chains. Earlier analysis yielded a pattern in which most TCR beta V segments were productive about 90% or about 30% of the time. The study found most TCR sequences rare, yet found some public TCRs in many donors. Among TCR beta chains, those listed as cytomegalovirus-associated numbered about 160.

Remarks on this clone: Antigen specificity is unknown.

V was clipped by 3 bases and J by 4 bases; unmatched bases: 2. The CDR3 is made up of 12 amino acids. CDR1 and CDR2 (germline): SQVTM, ANQGSEA. Vbeta (60) and Jbeta (13) primers were used in the PCR. The data were produced by immunoSEQ multiplex PCR, yet TCRdb's version contains in-frame clones alone and is incomplete. The sample contains about 130,000 clones, 72% of which appear only once. V and J are TRBV29-1 and TRBJ1-2; 7 nucleotides align to TRBD1. The source material was PBMCs. The receptor's source is a man between 25 and 39 years old in good health and CMV-seronegative. The CDR3 region has the DNA TGCAGCGTTGATGGGACAGTCTATGGCTACACCTTC. Translated, it gives CSVDGTVYGYTF.